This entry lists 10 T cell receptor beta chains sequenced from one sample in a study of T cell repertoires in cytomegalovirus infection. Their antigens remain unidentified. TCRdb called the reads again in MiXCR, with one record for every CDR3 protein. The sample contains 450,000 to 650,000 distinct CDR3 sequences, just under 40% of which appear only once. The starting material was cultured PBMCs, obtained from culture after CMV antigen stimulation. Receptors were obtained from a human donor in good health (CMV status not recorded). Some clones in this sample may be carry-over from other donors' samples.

This CDR3 reads CASSSGTSDYEQYF. For the CDR3, the DNA is TGCGCCAGCAGCTCCGGGACTAGCGACTACGAGCAGTACTTC. This rearrangement joins TRBV5-1 to TRBJ2-7, with 10 bases lining up with TRBD2. CDR1 and CDR2 (germline): SGHRS, YFSETQ. V shed 3 bases and J 3 bases; nucleotides not matched to a gene: 3. The CDR3 extends over 14 amino acids.

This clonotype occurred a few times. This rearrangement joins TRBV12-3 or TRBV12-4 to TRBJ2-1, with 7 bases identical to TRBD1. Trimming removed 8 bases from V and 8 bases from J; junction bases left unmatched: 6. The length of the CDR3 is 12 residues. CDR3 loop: CASGRGGHEQFF. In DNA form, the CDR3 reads TGTGCCAGCGGCCGAGGGGGCCATGAGCAGTTCTTC.

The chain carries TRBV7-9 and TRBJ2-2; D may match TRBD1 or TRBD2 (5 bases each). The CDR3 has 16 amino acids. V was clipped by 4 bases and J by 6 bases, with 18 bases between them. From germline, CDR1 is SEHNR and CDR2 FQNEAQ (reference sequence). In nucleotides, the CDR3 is TGTGCCAGCAGCTATCTAGGGACCGCCGGGCCCGGGGAGCTGTTTTTT. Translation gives CASSYLGTAGPGELFF.

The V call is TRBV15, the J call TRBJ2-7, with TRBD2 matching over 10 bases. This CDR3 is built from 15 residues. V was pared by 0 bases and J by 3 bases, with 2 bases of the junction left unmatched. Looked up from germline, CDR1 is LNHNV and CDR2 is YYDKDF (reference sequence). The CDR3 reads CATSRDTSGIYEQYF. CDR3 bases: TGTGCCACCAGCAGAGATACTAGCGGGATCTACGAGCAGTACTTC.

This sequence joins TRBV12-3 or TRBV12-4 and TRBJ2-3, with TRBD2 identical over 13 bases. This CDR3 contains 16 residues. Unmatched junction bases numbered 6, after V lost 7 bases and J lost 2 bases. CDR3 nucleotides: TGTGCCAGCATTCGGACTAGCGGGAGACCCACAGATACGCAGTATTTT. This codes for CASIRTSGRPTDTQYF.

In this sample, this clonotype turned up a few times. CDR3 nucleotide sequence: TGCGCCAGACCCCGAGAAAAACACCCCCCGACAGTGGACCATCAGCCCCAGCATTTT. Encoded protein: CARPREKHPPTVDHQPQHF. The rearrangement uses TRBV10-1 and TRBJ1-5; perhaps TRBD1 as D (5 bases). Germline V lookup: CDR1 WNHNN, CDR2 SYGVQD (reference sequence). Trimming cost V 9 bases and J 5 bases, with 32 bases left between them. The CDR3 runs 19 residues.

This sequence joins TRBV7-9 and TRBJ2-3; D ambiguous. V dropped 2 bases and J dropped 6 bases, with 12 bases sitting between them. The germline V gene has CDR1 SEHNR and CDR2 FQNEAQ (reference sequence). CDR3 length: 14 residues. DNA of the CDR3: TGTGCCAGCAGCTTACCTGGACCCGGGGATACGCAGTATTTT. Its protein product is CASSLPGPGDTQYF.

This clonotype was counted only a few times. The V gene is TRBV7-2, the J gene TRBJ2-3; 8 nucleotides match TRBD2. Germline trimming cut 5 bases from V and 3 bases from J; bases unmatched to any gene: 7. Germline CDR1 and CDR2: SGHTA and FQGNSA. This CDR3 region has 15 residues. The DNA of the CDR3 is TGTGCCAGCAGCCCAGCGGGGGTATTAACAGATACGCAGTATTTT. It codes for CASSPAGVLTDTQYF.

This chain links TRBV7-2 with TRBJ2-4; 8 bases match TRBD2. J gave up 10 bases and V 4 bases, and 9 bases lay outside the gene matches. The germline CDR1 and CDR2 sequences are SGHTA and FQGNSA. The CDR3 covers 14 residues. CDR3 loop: CASSSGGAQGIQYF. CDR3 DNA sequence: TGTGCCAGCAGCTCGGGAGGGGCACAAGGGATTCAGTACTTC.

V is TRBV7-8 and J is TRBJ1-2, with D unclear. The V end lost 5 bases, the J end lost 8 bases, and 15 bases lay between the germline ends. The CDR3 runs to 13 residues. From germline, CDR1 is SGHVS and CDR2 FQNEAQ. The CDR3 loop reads CASSARTGRGYTF. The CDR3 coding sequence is TGTGCCAGCAGCGCACGGACGGGCCGGGGCTACACCTTC.